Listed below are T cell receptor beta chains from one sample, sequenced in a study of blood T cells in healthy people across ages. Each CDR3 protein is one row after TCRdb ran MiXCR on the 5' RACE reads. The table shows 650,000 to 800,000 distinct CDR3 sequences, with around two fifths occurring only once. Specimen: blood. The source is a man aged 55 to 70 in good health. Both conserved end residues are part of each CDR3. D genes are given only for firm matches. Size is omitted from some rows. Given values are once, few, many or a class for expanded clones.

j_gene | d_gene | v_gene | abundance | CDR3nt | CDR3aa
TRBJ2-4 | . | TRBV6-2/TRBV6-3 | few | TGTGCCAGCAGTTACATACAAACCCTCCAGACAGCGCTAAACATTCAGTACTTC | CASSYIQTLQTALNIQYF
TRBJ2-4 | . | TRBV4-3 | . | TGCGCCAGCAGCCATTTGGGGGGGCCCTCAGGAAACATTCAGTACTTC | CASSHLGGPSGNIQYF
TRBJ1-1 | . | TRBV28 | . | TGTGCCAGCAGTTTAATCGGCCCAAGGAACACTGAAGCTTTCTTT | CASSLIGPRNTEAFF
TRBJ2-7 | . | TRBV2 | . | TGTGCCAGTCATCGGGATACGAGCTCCTACGAGCAGTACTTC | CASHRDTSSYEQYF
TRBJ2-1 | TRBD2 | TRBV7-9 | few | TGTGCCAGCAGCTTAGAGCTAGCGGGTAGCTCCTACAATGAGCAGTTCTTC | CASSLELAGSSYNEQFF
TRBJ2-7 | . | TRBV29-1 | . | TGCAGCGTCGTACTACAAGGCTACGAGCAGTACTTC | CSVVLQGYEQYF
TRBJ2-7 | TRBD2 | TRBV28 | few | TGTGCCAGCAGTTTGCTAGCGGGGGGCCCCTACGAGCAGTACTTC | CASSLLAGGPYEQYF
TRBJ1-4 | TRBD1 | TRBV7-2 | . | TGTGCCAGCAGCTGGACAGGGAGGACGGCGGCTAATGAAAAACTGTTTTTT | CASSWTGRTAANEKLFF
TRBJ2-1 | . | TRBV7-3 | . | TGTGCCAGCAGCTTCGGACTCCAAGGGTACAATGAGCAGTTCTTC | CASSFGLQGYNEQFF
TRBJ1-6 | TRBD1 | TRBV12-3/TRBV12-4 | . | TGTGCCAGCAGCGGGGGACAGTGGGGTTCACCCCTCCACTTT | CASSGGQWGSPLHF
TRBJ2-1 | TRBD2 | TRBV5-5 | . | TGTGCCAGCAGCTTGTGGACTAGCAGATACAATGAGCAGTTCTTC | CASSLWTSRYNEQFF
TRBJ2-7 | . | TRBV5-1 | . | TGCGCCAGCAGCTCGAGACCTAGCGACCGAACCTACGAGCAGTACTTC | CASSSRPSDRTYEQYF
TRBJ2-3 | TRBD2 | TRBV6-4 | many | TGTGCCAGCAGTCGGACTAGCGGGGGCACAGATACGCAGTATTTT | CASSRTSGGTDTQYF
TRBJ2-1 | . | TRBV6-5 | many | TGTGCCAGCAGTTACGGCAGGAGCCACTCAAATGAGCAGTTCTTC | CASSYGRSHSNEQFF
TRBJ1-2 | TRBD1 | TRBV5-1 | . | TGCGCCAGCAGCCGTTCCGGGACAGCTCCCTATGGCTACACCTTC | CASSRSGTAPYGYTF
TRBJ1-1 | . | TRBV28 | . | TGTGCCAGCAGTTTACTCTACGGGGCCCAGACTGAAGCTTTCTTT | CASSLLYGAQTEAFF
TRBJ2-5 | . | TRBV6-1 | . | TGTGCCAGCAGTGGAGGTTTTGAGACCCAGTACTTC | CASSGGFETQYF
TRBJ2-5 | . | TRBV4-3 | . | TGCGCCAGCAGCCAAGATAGGGCCCGAACCCAAGAGACCCAGTACTTC | CASSQDRARTQETQYF
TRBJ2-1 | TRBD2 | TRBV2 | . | TGTGCCAGCAAGGCGGGGGGGCAGCTCTACAATGAGCAGTTCTTC | CASKAGGQLYNEQFF
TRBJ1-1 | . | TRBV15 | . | TGTGCCACCAGCAGTCTGGACAAGACGAACACTGAAGCTTTCTTT | CATSSLDKTNTEAFF
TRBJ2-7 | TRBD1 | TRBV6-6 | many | TGTGCCAGCAGATCAGGGGGAAGCCGGTACTTC | CASRSGGSRYF
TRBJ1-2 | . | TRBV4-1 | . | TGCGCCAGCACCCGCGCGGTTCTTTTCAACTATGGCTACACCTTC | CASTRAVLFNYGYTF
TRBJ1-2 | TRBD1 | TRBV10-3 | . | TGTGCCATCAGTGACCCGGACAGGGGGTATGGCTACACCTTC | CAISDPDRGYGYTF
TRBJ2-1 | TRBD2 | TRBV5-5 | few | TGTGCCAGCAGCTTAGAGTGGGGGGGGACCTACAATGAGCAGTTCTTC | CASSLEWGGTYNEQFF
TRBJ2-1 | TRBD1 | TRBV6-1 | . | TGTGCCAGCAGCTGGAACAGGGGGCTACCCAATGAGCAGTTCTTC | CASSWNRGLPNEQFF
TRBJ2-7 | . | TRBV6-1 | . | TGTGCCAGCAGTGAAGATGGGGCGAGCTCCTACGAGCAGTACTTC | CASSEDGASSYEQYF
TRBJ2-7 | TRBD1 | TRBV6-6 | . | TGTGCCAGCAGCCCCGACAGGGGGATTTCCTACGAGCAGTACTTC | CASSPDRGISYEQYF
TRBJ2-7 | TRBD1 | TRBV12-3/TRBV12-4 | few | TGTGCCAGCAGCCGGAGGACAGGCAGTACCTACGAGCAGTACTTC | CASSRRTGSTYEQYF
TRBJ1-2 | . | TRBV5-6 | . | TGTGCCACAAACCAGGGGCCAAACAACTATGGCTACACCTTC | CATNQGPNNYGYTF
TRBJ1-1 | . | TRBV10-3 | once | TGTGCCATCAGTGTAGTAGGGGCAGGTGAAGCTTTCTTT | CAISVVGAGEAFF
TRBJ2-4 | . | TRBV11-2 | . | TGTGCCAGCAGCTTATCGAATTTAGCCAAAAACATTCAGTACTTC | CASSLSNLAKNIQYF
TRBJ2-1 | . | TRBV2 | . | TGTGCCAGCGCAAGGGACAATGAGCAGTTCTTC | CASARDNEQFF
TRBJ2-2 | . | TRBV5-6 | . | TGTGCCAGCAGCTTGAGTCTAGGTCGTGTTTCAAGGGAGCTGTTTTTT | CASSLSLGRVSRELFF
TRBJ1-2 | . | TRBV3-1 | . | TGTGCCAGCAGCCAAGATGCGCAGGGCCATGATGGCTACACCTTC | CASSQDAQGHDGYTF
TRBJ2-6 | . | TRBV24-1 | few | TGTGCCACCAGTGATTATAGACCCCTTGAGGGACCTGGGGCCAACGTCCTGACTTTC | CATSDYRPLEGPGANVLTF
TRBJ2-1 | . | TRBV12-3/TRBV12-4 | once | TGTGCCAGCAGTTTACCCCCAGAGTGTGAGCAGTTCTTC | CASSLPPECEQFF
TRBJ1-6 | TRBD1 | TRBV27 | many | TGTGCCAGCAGTATGGACAGGGGCCGGTCACCCCTCCACTTT | CASSMDRGRSPLHF
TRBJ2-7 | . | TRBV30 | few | TGTGCCTGGAGTGATCCAGGGAGCTCCTACGAGCAGTACTTC | CAWSDPGSSYEQYF
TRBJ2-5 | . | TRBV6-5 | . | TGTGCCAGCAGTTCCCCCGGACTAAACCTGAAGTACTTC | CASSSPGLNLKYF
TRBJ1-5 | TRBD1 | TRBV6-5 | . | TGTGCCAGCAGCGGGACAGCGGGTCTCAATCAGCCCCAGCATTTT | CASSGTAGLNQPQHF
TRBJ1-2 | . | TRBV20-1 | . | TGCAGTGGGGTGAACAGGGAGAACTATGGCTACACCTTC | CSGVNRENYGYTF
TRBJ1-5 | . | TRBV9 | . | TGTGCCAGCAGCGGGGGGTCCGACAGTGGCCTACAGCCCCAGCATTTT | CASSGGSDSGLQPQHF
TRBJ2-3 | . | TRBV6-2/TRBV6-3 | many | TGTGCCAGCAGTTTTCTCCGGACCGATACGCAGTATTTT | CASSFLRTDTQYF